This TCR beta chain came from a study of blood T cells in healthy people across ages. Study-level results: A greater number of naive CD4+ cells and higher diversity distinguished long-lived donors from aged donors.

The CDR3 runs 14 residues. Trimming cost V 5 bases and J 2 bases, with 12 bases left between them. This clonotype was seen a few times. The antigen is not known. It was with a sample-barcoded 5' primer and a J-beta primer mix that a second PCR of roughly 6 to 11 cycles was run. TCRdb called the 5' RACE reads again in MiXCR, with one record for every CDR3 protein. The table lists fewer than 1.5 million distinct CDR3 sequences, roughly 40% of them singletons, with 7.9% in the top ten. The sequencing sample was made of blood. The TCR originated in a woman aged 18-35 years in good health. V and J are TRBV12-3 or TRBV12-4 and TRBJ1-2; tentatively, D is TRBD1 (6 bases). The CDR3 sequence is CASSPQTGNYGYTF. DNA of the CDR3: TGTGCCAGCAGTCCCCAGACAGGCAACTATGGCTACACCTTC.